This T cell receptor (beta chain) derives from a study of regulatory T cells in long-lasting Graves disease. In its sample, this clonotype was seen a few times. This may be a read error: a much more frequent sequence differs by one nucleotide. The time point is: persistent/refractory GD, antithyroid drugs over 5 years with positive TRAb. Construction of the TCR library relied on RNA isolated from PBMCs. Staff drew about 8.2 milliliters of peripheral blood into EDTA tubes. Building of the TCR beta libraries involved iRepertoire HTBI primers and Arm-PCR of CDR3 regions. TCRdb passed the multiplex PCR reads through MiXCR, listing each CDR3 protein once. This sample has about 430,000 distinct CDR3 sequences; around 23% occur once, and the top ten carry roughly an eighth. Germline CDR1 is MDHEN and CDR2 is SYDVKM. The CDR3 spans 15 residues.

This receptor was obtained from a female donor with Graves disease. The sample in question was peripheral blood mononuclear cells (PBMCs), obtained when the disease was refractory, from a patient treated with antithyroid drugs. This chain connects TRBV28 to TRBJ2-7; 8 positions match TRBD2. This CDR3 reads CACSADGTSGYEQYF. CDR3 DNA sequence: TGTGCCTGCAGCGCTGACGGGACTAGTGGGTACGAGCAGTACTTC.